The rows below give T cell receptor beta chains drawn from one sample of a study of cytomegalovirus exposure and HLA in healthy donors. Here immunoSEQ multiplex PCR was the method, and the copy in TCRdb shows in-frame clones only, minus some. Listed are 130,000 to 150,000 clones; 1.5% to 2% falls within the top ten. Sequenced input: PBMCs. The receptors here all came from a woman in her 50s in good health and CMV-seronegative. Both conserved end residues are part of each CDR3. D genes are given only for firm matches.

j_call | v_call | d_call | cdr3_aa | cdr3_nt
TRBJ1-1 | TRBV6-1 | . | CASKGLRAFF | TGTGCCAGCAAGGGACTTCGAGCTTTCTTT
TRBJ2-5 | TRBV5-1 | . | CASSLGGKETQYF | TGCGCCAGCAGCTTGGGAGGGAAAGAGACCCAGTACTTC
TRBJ2-7 | TRBV4-3 | TRBD1 | CASSQDLPRDRAYEQYF | TGCGCCAGCAGCCAAGATCTCCCCAGGGACAGGGCCTACGAGCAGTACTTC
TRBJ1-1 | TRBV6-5 | TRBD1 | CASSYRQTGEAFF | TGTGCCAGCAGTTACCGGCAGACAGGGGAAGCTTTCTTT
TRBJ1-2 | TRBV5-1 | . | CASSPDKNYGYTF | TGCGCCAGCAGCCCCGACAAGAACTATGGCTACACCTTC
TRBJ2-3 | TRBV5-4 | . | CASSIGTSTDTQYF | TGTGCCAGCAGCATCGGGACTAGCACAGATACGCAGTATTTT
TRBJ2-1 | TRBV27 | TRBD2 | CASSLGAGGNEQFF | TGTGCCAGCAGTTTGGGTGCGGGAGGCAATGAGCAGTTCTTC
TRBJ1-4 | TRBV7-8 | . | CASSSAQGSLGGNEKLFF | TGTGCCAGCAGCTCGGCACAGGGTTCCCTCGGCGGGAATGAAAAACTGTTTTTT
TRBJ2-7 | TRBV6-5 | . | CASSPRTKIVYEQYF | TGTGCCAGCAGTCCTCGGACTAAGATAGTCTACGAGCAGTACTTC
TRBJ2-7 | TRBV19 | . | CASSIDGRFYEQYF | TGTGCCAGTAGTATAGATGGCAGATTCTACGAGCAGTACTTC
TRBJ1-2 | TRBV29-1 | TRBD1 | CSVEEIPGQGRNGDGYTF | TGCAGCGTTGAAGAAATACCGGGACAGGGACGAAACGGGGATGGCTACACCTTC
TRBJ1-2 | TRBV5-4 | TRBD1 | CASSRDSPLFGYTF | TGTGCCAGCAGCCGGGACAGCCCTTTGTTCGGCTACACCTTC
TRBJ1-1 | TRBV6-5 | . | CASSYYDRNTEAFF | TGTGCCAGCAGTTACTACGACAGGAACACTGAAGCTTTCTTT
TRBJ2-1 | TRBV4-3 | . | CASSLGADNEQFF | TGCGCCAGCAGCTTAGGGGCCGACAATGAGCAGTTCTTC
TRBJ1-4 | TRBV25-1 | TRBD1 | CASLGQGHEKLFF | TGTGCCAGCCTTGGACAGGGCCATGAAAAACTGTTTTTT
TRBJ2-7 | TRBV6-1 | . | CASSADRSSYEQYF | TGTGCCAGCAGCGCGGACAGAAGTTCCTACGAGCAGTACTTC
TRBJ2-5 | TRBV14 | . | CASSRGQTYQETQYF | TGTGCCAGCAGCCGCGGACAGACGTACCAAGAGACCCAGTACTTC
TRBJ1-1 | TRBV6-6 | . | CASLTGFEAFF | TGTGCCAGCCTAACGGGGTTTGAAGCTTTCTTT
TRBJ2-7 | TRBV15 | TRBD1 | CATSARTGSSYEQYF | TGTGCCACCAGCGCACGGACAGGGTCCTCCTACGAGCAGTACTTC
TRBJ2-3 | TRBV5-1 | TRBD2 | CASSLAGDTDTQYF | TGCGCCAGCAGCTTAGCGGGAGATACAGATACGCAGTATTTT
TRBJ1-1 | TRBV28 | . | CASSYLRRSLNTEAFF | TGTGCCAGCAGTTATCTTCGACGGAGCTTGAACACTGAAGCTTTCTTT
TRBJ1-6 | TRBV5-1 | . | CASSLGVSSSYNSPLHF | TGCGCCAGCAGCTTGGGCGTCTCGAGCTCCTATAATTCACCCCTCCACTTT
TRBJ2-3 | TRBV9 | . | CASSVGASVQTDTQYF | TGTGCCAGCAGCGTAGGGGCTAGCGTCCAAACAGATACGCAGTATTTT
TRBJ2-1 | TRBV28 | TRBD1 | CASSFQPGQGGGEQFF | TGTGCCAGCAGTTTCCAACCGGGACAGGGAGGGGGTGAGCAGTTCTTC
TRBJ1-6 | TRBV19 | TRBD1 | CASSILGQEYNSPLHF | TGTGCCAGTAGTATTTTGGGACAGGAATATAATTCACCCCTCCACTTT
TRBJ2-1 | TRBV6-5 | . | CASRINYSDNEQFF | TGTGCCAGTCGTATCAACTACTCCGACAATGAGCAGTTCTTC
TRBJ2-1 | TRBV5-1 | TRBD2 | CASSEGLAVREQFF | TGCGCCAGCAGCGAAGGACTAGCGGTACGTGAGCAGTTCTTC
TRBJ2-5 | TRBV5-8 | . | CASSNGVTQYF | TGTGCCAGCAGCAACGGAGTGACCCAGTACTTC
TRBJ1-2 | TRBV2 | TRBD1 | CASRPDRDYGYTF | TGTGCCAGCAGGCCCGACAGGGACTATGGCTACACCTTC
TRBJ2-3 | TRBV6-5 | . | CASSLGAGSSTDTQYF | TGTGCCAGCAGTTTGGGGGCTGGCTCTAGCACAGATACGCAGTATTTT
TRBJ2-5 | TRBV29-1 | TRBD1 | CSVILDRGLSETQYF | TGCAGCGTTATACTAGACAGGGGGCTTTCAGAGACCCAGTACTTC
TRBJ1-2 | TRBV12-5 | . | CASGPVMAGAGYTF | TGTGCTAGTGGTCCCGTGATGGCGGGGGCTGGCTACACCTTC
TRBJ2-2 | TRBV5-1 | . | CASSWARQTNTGELFF | TGCGCCAGCAGCTGGGCAAGGCAAACGAACACCGGGGAGCTGTTTTTT
TRBJ1-5 | TRBV28 | TRBD1 | CASRDRGFSNQPQHF | TGTGCCAGCAGGGACAGGGGGTTCAGCAATCAGCCCCAGCATTTT
TRBJ1-1 | TRBV6-1 | TRBD1 | CASPSRDRREAFF | TGTGCCAGCCCCTCTAGGGACAGGAGGGAAGCTTTCTTT
TRBJ1-5 | TRBV18 | . | CASSRNVGEEQPQHF | TGTGCCAGCTCACGCAACGTGGGAGAGGAACAGCCCCAGCATTTT
TRBJ1-1 | TRBV19 | TRBD1 | CASKVDRDTEAFF | TGTGCCAGTAAAGTTGACAGGGACACTGAAGCTTTCTTT